The 8 T cell receptor beta chains below all came from one sample that was sequenced in a study of shared clonotypes between healthy human individuals. Clones were sequenced by immunoSEQ multiplex PCR, and TCRdb holds only the in-frame ones, with some missing. The sample carries some 1.5 million clones, around 95% recorded once. Sequencing was carried out using naive CD4+ T cells sorted from blood. The subset: CD45RA+ positively selected. The receptors stem from a man aged 25 to 40 in good health.

For this clone: This CDR3 is also generated by other DNA sequences in the sample. The chain joins TRBV19 to TRBJ1-5, with D possibly matching TRBD1 (5 bases). Germline CDR1 reads LNHDA; CDR2 reads SQIVND (reference sequence). The CDR3 sequence is 14 residues long. The V end lost 2 bases, the J end lost 4 bases, and 9 bases lay between the germline ends. CDR3 nucleotides: TGTGCCAGTAGTATACGGGGGAGTAATCAGCCCCAGCATTTT. This gives the protein CASSIRGSNQPQHF.

V usage is TRBV7-9 and J usage is TRBJ2-3; TRBD2 matches at 9 bases. Looked up from germline, CDR1 is SEHNR and CDR2 is FQNEAQ (reference sequence). The V segment lost 3 bases and the J segment 9 bases; nucleotides outside the gene matches: 10. CDR3 length equals 15 residues. The CDR3 DNA reads as TGTGCCAGCAGCTTTCGCGGTAGCGGGAGTTTAACGCAGTATTTT. This encodes CASSFRGSGSLTQYF.

This chain uses TRBV6-5 with TRBJ2-7; TRBD2 matches at 7 bases. Germline loops: CDR1 MNHEY, CDR2 SVGAGI. The V and J ends lost 0 bases and 6 bases, in that order; junction bases with no gene match: 8. The CDR3 is made up of 15 amino acids. CDR3 coding DNA: TGTGCCAGCAGTTACTCCTGGGGGGAGGGCCGCGAGCAGTACTTC. The encoded protein is CASSYSWGEGREQYF.

This chain connects TRBV6-6 to TRBJ1-2; D is uncertain. This CDR3 region has 10 residues. Germline CDR1 MNHNY, CDR2 SVGAGI (reference sequence). The germline V and J ends were trimmed by 6 bases and 8 bases, with 7 bases remaining between them. The CDR3 DNA reads TGTGCCAGCAGAGGAGAGGGCTACACCTTC. Protein sequence: CASRGEGYTF.

V usage is TRBV28 and J usage is TRBJ2-7, with D unresolved. This CDR3 is 15 amino acids long. In germline, CDR1 is MDHEN, CDR2 SYDVKM. The V end lost 6 bases, the J end lost 0 bases, and 15 bases lay between the germline ends. The CDR3 DNA reads TGTGCCAGCAGCCCGGGTGGCTCAATCTCCTACGAGCAGTACTTC. Translation: CASSPGGSISYEQYF.

The chain employs TRBV6-6 and TRBJ1-1, with D uncertain. This CDR3 has 12 amino acids. Trimming removed 7 bases at V and 0 bases at J, with 6 bases between. Germline V gene data show CDR1 as MNHNY and CDR2 as SVGAGI (reference sequence). The CDR3 bases are TGTGCCAGCATGGGGTTGAACACTGAAGCTTTCTTT. Encoded protein: CASMGLNTEAFF.

The chain has TRBV9 and TRBJ2-1; 11 bases map to TRBD2. The CDR3 loop spans 16 amino acids. The germline V gene encodes CDR1 SGDLS and CDR2 YYNGEE. V gave up 0 bases and J gave up 5 bases; unmatched junction bases: 4. The CDR3 protein is CASSVASGRLHNEQFF. The DNA of the CDR3 is TGTGCCAGCAGCGTAGCTAGCGGGAGGCTACACAATGAGCAGTTCTTC.

The chain recombines TRBV23-1 with TRBJ2-1; D is unclear. TRBV23-1 is treated as an ORF (open reading frame) with a function not yet certain. This CDR3 spans 15 amino acids. V lost 8 bases and J 4 bases, leaving 18 bases between the germline ends. The DNA for the CDR3 is TGCGCCAGCTTCCGTAGGAGCGTTCCTTACAATGAGCAGTTCTTC. Its protein product is CASFRRSVPYNEQFF.